These 31 T cell receptor beta chains were all obtained from the same sample, sequenced in a study of T cells after yellow fever vaccination. TCRdb fed the 5' RACE reads into MiXCR, producing one record per CDR3 protein. The table lists some 320,000 distinct CDR3 sequences, around a tenth of them singletons. The sequencing here drew on CD4+ T cells sorted from PBMCs, taken 45 days after the yellow fever booster vaccination. The receptors here all came from a young man who received the YFV17D yellow fever vaccine.

This clonotype was seen a handful of times. The chain joins TRBV7-9 to TRBJ1-3; weak D call: TRBD1 (5 bases). Germline V CDR1 and CDR2: SEHNR, FQNEAQ (reference sequence). The CDR3 sequence is 16 residues long. With 5 bases removed from V and 0 bases from J, the gap between germline ends came to 14 bases. CDR3 DNA: TGTGCCAGCAGCACGGACATTCGTAGCTCTGGAAACACCATATATTTT. Its protein product is CASSTDIRSSGNTIYF.

This clonotype has just a few counts. The chain recombines TRBV5-1 with TRBJ2-5; TRBD2 aligns across 11 bases. V dropped 4 bases and J dropped 5; count of bases not matched to a gene: 4. CDR3 length: 14 amino acids. Germline loops: CDR1 SGHRS, CDR2 YFSETQ. CDR3 nucleotides: TGCGCCAGCAGCCTGCGGACTAGCGGGGAGACCCAGTACTTC. Residues: CASSLRTSGETQYF.

This clonotype was found a few times. V gene TRBV9 combines with J gene TRBJ1-4; TRBD1 might be the D (5 bases). V gave up 2 bases and J gave up 3 bases, with 14 bases separating them. The CDR3 has 16 amino acids. Germline V lookup: CDR1 SGDLS, CDR2 YYNGEE. The CDR3 DNA is TGTGCCAGCAGCGTGGGGGAGATTCGAGCTAATGAAAAACTGTTTTTT. This sequence encodes CASSVGEIRANEKLFF.

This rearrangement joins TRBV7-9 to TRBJ1-5; 8 positions match TRBD1. V lost 4 bases, J lost 2 bases, and 10 bases stayed unmatched. Germline lookup yields CDR1 SEHNR and CDR2 FQNEAQ (reference sequence). This CDR3 has 17 residues. CDR3 protein: CASSSPATGARNQPQHF. As DNA, the CDR3 is TGTGCCAGCAGCTCGCCCGCGACAGGGGCGCGCAATCAGCCCCAGCATTTT.

The chain employs TRBV12-3 or TRBV12-4 and TRBJ2-2, with TRBD1 identical over 11 bases. V dropped 3 bases and J dropped 5; count of bases not matched to a gene: 14. The CDR3 consists of 19 residues. CDR3 coding DNA: TGTGCCAGCAGTTTTTCCCCCGGGACAGGGGGTGCGGGAACCGGGGAGCTGTTTTTT. Translated: CASSFSPGTGGAGTGELFF.

This clonotype was recorded many times. The chain is built from TRBV7-3 and TRBJ2-3, with 10 bases that match TRBD1. J gave up 7 bases and V 4 bases, and 11 bases lay outside the gene matches. Looked up from germline, CDR1 is SGHTA and CDR2 is FQGTGA. This CDR3 spans 16 amino acids. The chain's CDR3 is CASSSPGGTGVNTQYF. DNA for the CDR3: TGTGCCAGCAGCTCCCCGGGAGGGACAGGGGTTAATACGCAGTATTTT.

Details on this clonotype: Relative to the germline gene, one junction end is altered; a read error may explain this. J is TRBJ2-5 and V is TRBV9; no firm D call. CDR1 SGDLS and CDR2 YYNGEE come from the germline V gene. The CDR3 has 13 residues. CDR3 in DNA: TGTGCCAGCAGCGTAGGGAACCAAGGGACCCAGTACTTC. This codes for CASSVGNQGTQYF.

The chain is built from TRBV5-5 and TRBJ2-7, with 11 bases aligning to TRBD2. Germline lookup yields CDR1 SGHKS and CDR2 YYEKEE (reference sequence). The length of the CDR3 is 15 residues. Trimming at V came to 4 bases and at J to 0 bases, leaving 3 bases not matched to a gene. In nucleotides, the CDR3 is TGTGCCAGCAGCCAAACTAGCGGGGGCTCCTACGAGCAGTACGTC. Protein product: CASSQTSGGSYEQYV.

This clonotype came up many times. V is TRBV27 and J is TRBJ2-7; 11 positions agree with TRBD1. V lost 11 bases and J lost 8; bases outside the gene matches: 17. This CDR3 spans 15 amino acids. The V gene's germline CDR1 is MNHEY and CDR2 SMNVEV (reference sequence). The CDR3: CAVTGRRTGGAKQYF. The DNA for the CDR3 is TGTGCCGTGACCGGGCGGCGGACAGGGGGCGCAAAGCAGTACTTC.

The table lists this clonotype with a few counts. J is TRBJ2-4 and V is TRBV5-6, with 9 bases aligning to TRBD1. Germline loops: CDR1 SGHDT, CDR2 YYEEEE. V dropped 4 bases and J dropped 6; count of bases not matched to a gene: 5. This CDR3 is 14 amino acids long. This CDR3 is CASSSRDRVNIQYF. The CDR3 DNA reads as TGTGCCAGCAGCAGCCGGGACAGGGTAAACATTCAGTACTTC.

This clonotype came up many times. The rearrangement links TRBV5-4 to TRBJ2-5; 10 bases are a match to TRBD2. The CDR3 totals 18 residues. Unmatched junction bases numbered 13, after V lost 4 bases and J lost 1 base. The germline V gene has CDR1 SGHNT and CDR2 YYREEE (reference sequence). The CDR3 protein is CASSKKKDTSGVQETQYF. The DNA for the CDR3 is TGTGCCAGCAGCAAAAAAAAAGATACTAGCGGGGTCCAAGAGACCCAGTACTTC. Full variable domain (rest looked up from reference TRBV5-4 and TRBJ2-5): ETGVTQSPTHLIKTRGQQVTLRCSSQSGHNTVSWYQQALGQGPQFIFQYYREEENGRGNFPPRFSGLQFPNYSSELNVNALELDDSALYLCASSKKKDTSGVQETQYFGPGTRLLVL.

There are a few counts of this clonotype. The V gene is TRBV5-1, the J gene TRBJ2-1; the match to TRBD2 covers 8 bases. With 5 bases clipped from V and 4 bases from J, the junction kept 8 bases outside the gene matches. Germline V gene lookup returns CDR1 SGHRS and CDR2 YFSETQ. The CDR3 is made up of 15 amino acids. Here the CDR3 reads CASSSGTSVYNEQFF. The CDR3, as DNA: TGCGCCAGCAGTTCCGGGACTAGTGTGTACAATGAGCAGTTCTTC.

This clonotype occurred a few times. CDR3 loop: CASGTSGVGEQYF. The CDR3 coding sequence is TGTGCCAGCGGGACTAGCGGGGTTGGTGAGCAGTACTTC. The genes are TRBV9 and TRBJ2-7, with 13 bases lining up with TRBD2. This CDR3 has 13 amino acids. V gave up 7 bases and J gave up 7 bases; unmatched junction bases: 5. CDR1 is SGDLS, CDR2 YYNGEE, per germline. Based on the CDR3 plus reference TRBV9 and TRBJ2-7, the full variable domain is DSGVTQTPKHLITATGQRVTLRCSPRSGDLSVYWYQQSLDQGLQFLIQYYNGEERAKGNILERFSAQQFPDLHSELNLSSLELGDSALYFCASGTSGVGEQYFGPGTRLTVT.

This clonotype was detected only a few times. The chain couples TRBV6-6 to TRBJ2-7; either TRBD1 or TRBD2 may fit D (5 bases each). Trimming removed 6 bases at V and 4 bases at J, with 19 bases between. Germline V lookup: CDR1 MNHNY, CDR2 SVGAGI (reference sequence). There are 15 residues in the CDR3. Written as DNA, the CDR3 is TGTGCCAGCAGCTTCGGGACCCCGGGATATTACGAGCAGTACGTC. Protein sequence: CASSFGTPGYYEQYV.

J is TRBJ2-1 and V is TRBV24-1; 11 bases are shared with TRBD2. The length of the CDR3 is 15 residues. Germline CDR1 and CDR2: KGHDR and SFDVKD. V lost 3 bases to trimming and J lost 5 bases; unmatched junction nucleotides: 2. The chain's CDR3 is CATSDTSGGDNEQFF. Written as DNA, the CDR3 is TGTGCCACCAGTGATACTAGCGGGGGAGACAATGAGCAGTTCTTC.

V is TRBV18 and J is TRBJ2-3; weak D call: TRBD2 (5 bases). With 3 bases removed from V and 4 bases from J, the gap between germline ends came to 8 bases. Germline V gene lookup returns CDR1 KGHSH and CDR2 LQKENI. The CDR3 length is 13 residues. As DNA, the CDR3 is TGTGCCAGCTCACCCCGTAGCGCAGATACGCAGTATTTT. This codes for CASSPRSADTQYF.

This clonotype has just a few counts. The chain couples TRBV5-1 to TRBJ2-5; the match to TRBD2 covers 8 bases. J lost 2 bases, V lost 0 bases, and 3 bases had no gene match. Per the germline V gene, CDR1 is SGHRS and CDR2 is YFSETQ. This CDR3 has 15 residues. The CDR3 spells CASSLDGRGQETQYF. The DNA for the CDR3 is TGCGCCAGCAGCTTGGACGGGAGGGGTCAAGAGACCCAGTACTTC.

This clonotype was observed a handful of times. The rearrangement joins TRBV5-6 to TRBJ1-1; D not certain. Trimming took off 6 bases at V and 5 bases at J, with 14 bases between the two ends. Germline V gene lookup returns CDR1 SGHDT and CDR2 YYEEEE. The CDR3 spans 13 residues. The CDR3 DNA reads as TGTGCCAGCACCTTCAAAGGCGGGACTGAAGCTTTCTTT. This encodes CASTFKGGTEAFF.

This clonotype was recorded many times. The V and J genes are TRBV4-3 and TRBJ2-5, with 9 bases aligning to TRBD1. Germline V gene data show CDR1 as LGHNA and CDR2 as YSLEER. The CDR3 covers 18 residues. The V segment lost 0 bases and the J segment 1 base; nucleotides outside the gene matches: 9. The CDR3 DNA sequence: TGCGCCAGCAGCCAAGATTGGGGGACAGGGACCCTCCAAGAGACCCAGTACTTC. It codes for CASSQDWGTGTLQETQYF.

The chain has TRBV7-9 and TRBJ2-2; 8 bases are shared with TRBD2. The CDR3 loop spans 13 amino acids. J was trimmed by 5 bases and V by 6 bases; bases with no gene match: 2. Germline assignment: CDR1 SEHNR and CDR2 FQNEAQ (reference sequence). The CDR3 bases are TGTGCCAGCAGAAGCGGGGGTACCGGGGAGCTGTTTTTT. Translated, it gives CASRSGGTGELFF.

The V gene is TRBV6-5, the J gene TRBJ1-2, with a tentative D call TRBD1 (5 bases). Trimming shortened V by 8 bases and J by 7 bases, and 17 bases separated the two germline ends. CDR1 MNHEY and CDR2 SVGAGI come from the germline V gene. CDR3 length: 13 amino acids. CDR3 coding DNA: TGTGCCAGCGGAAATCCGGGACCTTTTGGCTACACCTTC. As protein: CASGNPGPFGYTF.

This clonotype was seen only a few times. The chain recombines TRBV25-1 with TRBJ1-3, with D possibly matching TRBD1 (5 bases). The CDR3 contains 15 residues. Trimming left V 6 bases short and J 0 bases short, with 12 bases between. Germline loops: CDR1 MGHDK, CDR2 SYGVNS. In nucleotides, the CDR3 is TGTGCCAGCAGCCGGACGGGACCCTCTGGAAACACCATATATTTT. It encodes CASSRTGPSGNTIYF.

The rearrangement joins TRBV12-3 or TRBV12-4 to TRBJ2-1, with 8 bases that match TRBD1. V lost 2 bases, J lost 9 bases, and 6 bases stayed unmatched. The CDR3 covers 14 residues. The CDR3 here is CASSLSQGAREQFF. DNA of the CDR3: TGTGCCAGCAGTTTATCCCAGGGGGCTCGTGAGCAGTTCTTC.

This clonotype occurred a few times. The chain employs TRBV20-1 and TRBJ1-1; 7 positions match TRBD1. Germline assignment: CDR1 DFQATT and CDR2 SNEGSKA (reference sequence). Trimming removed 3 bases from V and 2 bases from J; junction bases left unmatched: 12. This CDR3 is 16 amino acids long. The CDR3 region is CSASSPGRGSNTEAFF. The CDR3 bases are TGCAGTGCTAGTAGCCCAGGCAGGGGGTCAAACACTGAAGCTTTCTTT.

This clonotype was counted at least ten times. The chain employs TRBV24-1 and TRBJ2-1; D remains unclear. The CDR3 spans 11 residues. Trimming removed 4 bases at V and 12 bases at J, with 9 bases between. Germline V gene sequence: CDR1 KGHDR, CDR2 SFDVKD. CDR3: CATSDGSGQFF. Written as DNA, the CDR3 is TGTGCCACCAGTGACGGAAGTGGGCAGTTCTTC.

This clonotype was observed a handful of times. The rearrangement links TRBV5-1 to TRBJ2-7; TRBD1 or TRBD2 may be the D gene (5 bases each). The length of the CDR3 is 15 residues. The V gene lost 1 base and the J gene lost 7 bases, with 18 bases spanning the gap. Germline values: CDR1 SGHRS, CDR2 YFSETQ. The CDR3 region has the DNA TGCGCCAGCAGCTTGCTAGGTCTCGGGGCCGAAGAGCAGTACGTC. As protein: CASSLLGLGAEEQYV.

This clonotype has at least ten counts. The CDR3 region is CASDSSSYEQYF. The CDR3 DNA reads as TGTGCCAGCGACAGTTCCTCCTACGAGCAGTACTTC. The chain carries TRBV6-2 or TRBV6-3 and TRBJ2-7; a possible D gene is TRBD1 (5 bases). CDR3 length: 12 amino acids. From germline, CDR1 is MNHEY and CDR2 SVGEGT. The V end was cut by 8 bases, the J end by 0 bases, with 8 bases between.

In its sample, this clonotype was seen a few times. The V gene is TRBV27, the J gene TRBJ1-3; D remains unclear. This CDR3 has 12 residues. Germline CDR1 reads MNHEY; CDR2 reads SMNVEV (reference sequence). The germline V and J ends were trimmed by 8 bases and 2 bases, with 7 bases remaining between them. The CDR3 here is CASVSPGNTIYF. The CDR3 DNA is TGTGCCAGCGTCTCTCCTGGAAACACCATATATTTT.

The rearrangement uses TRBV15 and TRBJ2-5, with a possible D match to TRBD2 (5 bases). Trimming left V 2 bases short and J 1 base short, with 8 bases between. The V gene's germline CDR1 is LNHNV and CDR2 YYDKDF (reference sequence). The CDR3 spans 14 residues. CDR3 protein: CATSRNSVQETQYF. In DNA form, the CDR3 reads TGTGCCACCAGCAGAAATAGCGTCCAAGAGACCCAGTACTTC.

The chain carries TRBV2 and TRBJ2-7; 7 nucleotides align to TRBD2. Losses at the gene ends were 8 bases for V and 0 bases for J; bases not matched to a gene: 7. Germline CDR1 SNHLY, CDR2 FYNNEI. This CDR3 is 14 amino acids long. CDR3: CASSSRGSSYEQYF. Written as DNA, the CDR3 is TGTGCCAGCTCGTCGCGGGGGAGCTCCTACGAGCAGTACTTC.

This clonotype appeared a few times. J is TRBJ1-2 and V is TRBV20-1; D gene uncertain. CDR3 size: 13 residues. CDR1 is DFQATT, CDR2 SNEGSKA, per germline (reference sequence). With 2 bases removed from V and 6 bases from J, the gap between germline ends came to 13 bases. The CDR3 DNA is TGCAGTGCTAGACGGCCCGGTTTTAATGGCTACACCTTC. It translates to CSARRPGFNGYTF.